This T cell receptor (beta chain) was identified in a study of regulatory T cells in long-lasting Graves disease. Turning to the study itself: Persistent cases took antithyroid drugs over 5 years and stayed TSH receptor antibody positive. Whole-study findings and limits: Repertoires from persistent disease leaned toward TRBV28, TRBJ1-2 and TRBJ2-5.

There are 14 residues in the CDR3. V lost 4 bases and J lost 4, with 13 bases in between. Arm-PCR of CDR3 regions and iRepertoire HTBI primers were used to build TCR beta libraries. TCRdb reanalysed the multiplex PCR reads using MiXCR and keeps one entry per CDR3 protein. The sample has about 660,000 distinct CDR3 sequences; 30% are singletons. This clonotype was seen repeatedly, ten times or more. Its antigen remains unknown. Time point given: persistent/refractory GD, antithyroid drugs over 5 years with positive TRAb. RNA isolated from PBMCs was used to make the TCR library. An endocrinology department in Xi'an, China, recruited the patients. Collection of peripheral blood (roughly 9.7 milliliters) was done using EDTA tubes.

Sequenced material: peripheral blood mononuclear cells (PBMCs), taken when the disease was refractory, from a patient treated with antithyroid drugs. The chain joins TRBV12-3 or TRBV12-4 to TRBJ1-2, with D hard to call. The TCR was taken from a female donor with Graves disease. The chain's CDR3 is CASSSSYLSYGYTF. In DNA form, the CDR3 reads TGTGCCAGCAGTTCATCTTATCTCTCCTATGGCTACACCTTC.